Detailed here is one TCR beta chain. This receptor's antigen is unknown. No much larger clone is present one base from it, and per-base qualities are unavailable. This record belongs to a study of CD8 T cells in Susac syndrome (dated by TCRdb to 2018 to 2020). In the study overall: Repertoire sequencing was used to test whether CD8+ T cell activation and differentiation in Susac syndrome was antigen driven. The study compared CD8+ T cell repertoire clonality among roughly 12 healthy donors, about 14 Susac syndrome patients and 15 multiple sclerosis patients. What the authors observed across the whole study: The number of individuals in the TCR sequencing and HLA analysis was acknowledged as relatively small.

RNA was extracted using the RNeasy kit, and about 0.45 to 1 microgram was reverse transcribed with random hexamers. The immunoSEQ multiplex PCR assay, which covers 54 Vbeta and 13 Jbeta segments, was used to amplify TCR beta CDR3 regions. Bias from PCR amplification was corrected by using a synthetic template baseline for primer optimization and for computational correction. The original pipeline was this. Reads were annotated to V, D and J genes according to IMGT and were analyzed with immunoSEQ Analyzer, with only productive sequences retained. Clonality was computed as one minus Shannon entropy normalized by log2 of the number of productive unique sequences. For each patient and control, public and private clones were evaluated within the 100 most prevalent clones. Clones were defined as Susac-specific if absent from the healthy and MS cohorts, from around 1,000 published viral clones and from other ImmuneACCESS disease sequences. In-frame beta chains were kept once TCRdb had trimmed the public reads at Q25 with fastp and called clones with MiXCR. Rows with one shared CDR3 protein collapse into an entry with the most common genes and DNA. The V and J calls here are based on TCRdb, not the publication. The sample table lists approximately 26,000 distinct CDR3 sequences, roughly 94% of them with a count of one. The ten most abundant clones make up 0.25% to 0.35% of the sample.

From cysteine to phenylalanine, the CDR3 is 16 amino acids long. The DNA shown is the 48-base CDR3, in frame from base 1. The junction carries 14 bases between V and J, which are trimmed by 4 bases and 0 bases respectively. CDR1 SGHDT and CDR2 YYEEEE are derived from the germline V gene. Peripheral blood CD8+ and CD4+ T cells from healthy donors, Susac syndrome patients and multiple sclerosis patients were profiled by high-throughput TCR beta sequencing. Healthy donors were included as age- and sex-matched controls. Bulk CD8+ and CD4+ T cells were purified by magnetic negative isolation, whereas CD8+ TEMRA cells were enriched by FACS. Blood was drawn into EDTA tubes, processed within 24 hours, and PBMCs were isolated by density gradient centrifugation. PBMCs intended for TCR sequencing were cryopreserved in liquid nitrogen and were subsequently thawed in a 37 degrees C water bath. A purity of at least 90% was achieved for sorted or isolated CD4+, CD8+ and CD8+ TEMRA cells.

The sequencing sample was made of CD8+ T cells from PBMCs. The chain is assembled from TRBV5-6 and TRBJ2-1; perhaps TRBD2 is the D gene, with 7 bases matching. The sequence was collected from a human donor in good health. The DNA is as follows: TGTGCCAGCAGCCTGGGCGGGGGCAGCTCCTACAATGAGCAGTTCTTC. This sequence encodes CASSLGGGSSYNEQFF.